The 25 T cell receptor beta chains listed next were all sequenced from one sample in a study of blood T cells in healthy people across ages. The second PCR ran 7 to 11 cycles with a sample-barcoded 5' primer and J-beta primers. TCRdb itself ran the 5' RACE reads through MiXCR, one entry per CDR3 protein. The data contain about 1.5 million distinct CDR3 sequences, approximately 42% of them singletons. The sample taken for sequencing was blood. The origin of the receptors is a woman younger than 35 in good health.

In this sample, this clonotype turned up a few times. This chain joins TRBV25-1 and TRBJ1-2, with no clear D. CDR3 size: 15 residues. Trimming took 2 bases from V and 8 from J, leaving 18 bases between them. Looked up from germline, CDR1 is MGHDK and CDR2 is SYGVNS. The CDR3 DNA follows: TGTGCCAGCAGTGAACAGCTGGGCTACGAATCGGGCTACACCTTC. Translation: CASSEQLGYESGYTF.

This chain uses TRBV12-3 or TRBV12-4 with TRBJ1-6; 9 nucleotides line up with TRBD1. The CDR3 is made up of 15 amino acids. J lost 4 bases, V lost 7 bases, and 5 bases had no gene match. The CDR3: CASTLGTGYNSPLHF. For the CDR3, the DNA is TGTGCCAGCACCCTTGGGACAGGGTATAATTCACCCCTCCACTTT.

This clonotype has only a few counts. A much larger clone lies a single base off, so this may be a read error. The J gene is TRBJ2-5, the V gene TRBV12-3 or TRBV12-4, with 9 bases fitting TRBD1. The J call may be mistaken, given a closer DNA end match to TRBJ2-1. The CDR3 extends over 15 amino acids. The CDR3 nucleotides are TGTGCCAGCACCTTCTGGGACAGGGCCCAAGAGACCCAGTTCTTC. It yields the protein CASTFWDRAQETQFF.

The chain carries TRBV10-3 and TRBJ2-5, with D perhaps TRBD1 (5 bases). CDR3 length equals 15 residues. Germline-derived CDR1 and CDR2 are ENHRY and SYGVKD. V lost 10 bases to trimming and J lost 4 bases, with 22 bases between them. The CDR3 DNA sequence: TGTGCCACCCTCCCCTTCGGTCAGGGTTTAGAGACCCAGTACTTC. It encodes CATLPFGQGLETQYF.

V and J are TRBV5-1 and TRBJ2-7, with D maybe TRBD2 (6 bases). The CDR3 runs to 13 residues. Trimming cost V 0 bases and J 7 bases, with 11 bases left between them. Germline V CDR1 and CDR2: SGHRS, YFSETQ. The CDR3 DNA reads as TGCGCCAGCAGCTTGGCAGGGACTTGGGAGCAGTACTTC. Translating it yields CASSLAGTWEQYF.

The V call is TRBV6-5, the J call TRBJ1-2; D is ambiguous. Germline V lookup: CDR1 MNHEY, CDR2 SVGAGI. V shed 0 bases and J shed 1 base, with 6 bases lying between them. There are 14 residues in the CDR3. In DNA form, the CDR3 reads TGTGCCAGCAGTTACTCGAGCCTTAACTATGGCTACACCTTC. This encodes CASSYSSLNYGYTF.

The chain couples TRBV24-1 to TRBJ2-1, with D possibly TRBD2 on 6 matching bases. The CDR3 extends over 18 amino acids. Germline V gene lookup returns CDR1 KGHDR and CDR2 SFDVKD. The ends were cut back, 5 bases at V and 8 bases at J, with 27 bases in the middle. The CDR3 loop reads CATSASPRGRSLMDEQFF. CDR3 in DNA: TGTGCCACCAGTGCCTCTCCGCGGGGTAGATCCCTAATGGATGAGCAGTTCTTC.

The chain is built from TRBV21-1 and TRBJ1-5; the table names TRBD1, a call not compared with the DNA. TRBV21-1 has pseudogene status. CDR3 size: 15 residues. The CDR3: CASGTDFSPNQPQHF. For the CDR3, the DNA is TGTGCCTCCGGGACAGATTTCTCCCCCAATCAGCCCCAGCATTTT.

This clonotype was recorded a few times. V gene TRBV12-3 or TRBV12-4 combines with J gene TRBJ2-7; D remains ambiguous. The CDR3 contains 14 residues. Trimming took 4 bases from V and 2 from J, leaving 12 bases between them. The chain's CDR3 is CASSSAVNPYEQYF. The CDR3 region has the DNA TGTGCCAGCAGTTCCGCGGTGAATCCCTACGAGCAGTACTTC.

This clonotype was seen repeatedly, ten times or more. V gene TRBV27 combines with J gene TRBJ1-2; D is possibly TRBD1 (6 bases). The germline V and J ends were trimmed by 6 bases and 2 bases, with 10 bases remaining between them. The CDR3 has 13 amino acids. Germline CDR1 reads MNHEY; CDR2 reads SMNVEV (reference sequence). The CDR3 spells CASRKQGNYGYTF. The CDR3 bases are TGTGCCAGCAGGAAACAGGGAAACTATGGCTACACCTTC.

This clonotype was counted only a few times. The gene calls are TRBV5-1 and TRBJ2-3, with a possible D match to TRBD2 (5 bases). V gave up 0 bases and J gave up 0 bases, with 11 bases separating them. This CDR3 is built from 16 residues. CDR1 is SGHRS and CDR2 is YFSETQ in the germline V gene. CDR3 bases: TGCGCCAGCAGCTTGGTCGAGCGGTTAAGCACAGATACGCAGTATTTT. This gives the protein CASSLVERLSTDTQYF. Full variable domain (outside the CDR3, taken from reference TRBV5-1 and TRBJ2-3): KAGVTQTPRYLIKTRGQQVTLSCSPISGHRSVSWYQQTPGQGLQFLFEYFSETQRNKGNFPGRFSGRQFSNSRSEMNVSTLELGDSALYLCASSLVERLSTDTQYFGPGTRLTVL.

This clonotype has a handful of counts. The genes are TRBV20-1 and TRBJ2-1, with D possibly being TRBD1 (8 bases). Germline CDR1 is DFQATT and CDR2 is SNEGSKA (reference sequence). The CDR3 runs 18 residues. V was shortened by 2 bases and J by 0 bases, with 20 bases between the two germline ends. The CDR3 is CSARPLSSGQGSYNEQFF. CDR3 in DNA: TGCAGTGCTAGACCGCTCTCTAGCGGACAGGGCTCCTACAATGAGCAGTTCTTC.

V is TRBV5-8 and J is TRBJ2-3; TRBD2 aligns across 13 bases. J lost 7 bases, V lost 6 bases, and 8 bases had no gene match. The CDR3 is made up of 15 amino acids. Germline V lookup: CDR1 SGHTS, CDR2 YDEGEE. CDR3 amino acids: CASTQGLAGAYTQYF. The CDR3 region has the DNA TGTGCCAGCACCCAAGGACTAGCGGGGGCGTATACGCAGTATTTT.

This clonotype was observed a few times. This chain connects TRBV12-3 or TRBV12-4 to TRBJ1-2; no clear D gene. Deletions cut 0 bases from V and 5 bases from J, with 10 bases between. The CDR3 totals 14 residues. CDR3 sequence: CASSLALAAYGYTF. The CDR3, as DNA: TGTGCCAGCAGTTTAGCGCTAGCCGCGTATGGCTACACCTTC.

The chain recombines TRBV4-3 with TRBJ2-1, with a tentative D call TRBD1 (5 bases). The CDR3 contains 17 residues. Germline values: CDR1 LGHNA, CDR2 YSLEER. Trimming cost V 5 bases and J 3 bases, with 20 bases left between them. The CDR3 DNA reads as TGCGCCAGCAGCGCTCGAAGGGGAACCCCCCTCTACAATGAGCAGTTCTTC. Translated, it gives CASSARRGTPLYNEQFF.

The V and J genes are TRBV4-3 and TRBJ1-2, with D perhaps matching TRBD1 (5 bases). The germline V and J ends were trimmed by 0 bases and 4 bases, with 18 bases remaining between them. The CDR3 has 17 amino acids. In germline, CDR1 is LGHNA, CDR2 YSLEER. The CDR3 sequence: CASSQETLSGGPYGYTF. The CDR3 DNA reads TGCGCCAGCAGCCAAGAGACCCTGAGCGGGGGACCCTATGGCTACACCTTC.

This rearrangement joins TRBV7-2 to TRBJ2-4; 7 bases match TRBD2. This CDR3 has 17 residues. The V and J ends lost 5 bases and 6 bases, in that order; junction bases with no gene match: 16. The germline CDR1 and CDR2 sequences are SGHTA and FQGNSA. CDR3 DNA sequence: TGTGCCAGCAGCCCGGGGGGTGGGGGTTTATTTAGAAACATTCAGTACTTC. Translating gives CASSPGGGGLFRNIQYF.

CDR3 loop: CASSSDRRHFSGRADGTDTQYF. In nucleotides, the CDR3 is TGTGCCAGCAGCTCGGACAGGAGGCATTTTAGCGGGAGGGCTGATGGCACAGATACGCAGTATTTT. This chain joins TRBV28 and TRBJ2-3; 11 bases are shared with TRBD2. Germline CDR1 MDHEN, CDR2 SYDVKM. This CDR3 is 22 amino acids long. J gave up 1 base and V 6 bases, and 24 bases lay outside the gene matches.

This clonotype was seen a few times. The chain carries TRBV27 and TRBJ1-6; no firm D call. The CDR3 consists of 15 residues. V dropped 5 bases and J dropped 6 bases, with 14 bases sitting between them. Germline lookup yields CDR1 MNHEY and CDR2 SMNVEV (reference sequence). The CDR3 reads CASSPSELGNSPLHF. DNA of the CDR3: TGTGCCAGCAGTCCCTCGGAGCTGGGTAATTCACCCCTCCACTTT.

This clonotype was observed a few times. A much larger clone differs by one base, so this may be a read error. The V gene is TRBV27, the J gene TRBJ2-5; D is unclear. Germline values: CDR1 MNHEY, CDR2 SMNVEV (reference sequence). The CDR3 has 11 amino acids. V was trimmed by 10 bases and J by 11 bases, leaving 17 bases between them. The CDR3 DNA follows: TGTGCCATCCAAGGAGCTAATGAGCAGTACTTC. This codes for CAIQGANEQYF.

The chain employs TRBV24-1 and TRBJ2-3; D not certain. V was shortened by 3 bases and J by 13 bases, with 10 bases between the two germline ends. This CDR3 has 11 residues. CDR1 KGHDR and CDR2 SFDVKD come from the germline V gene. CDR3 coding DNA: TGTGCCACCAGTGATACTGTCTCCAAGTATTTT. Residues: CATSDTVSKYF.

This clonotype was detected a few times. The V and J genes are TRBV12-3 or TRBV12-4 and TRBJ2-2, with D unclear. V lost 2 bases and J lost 4, with 5 bases in between. The CDR3 has 13 amino acids. CDR3 in DNA: TGTGCCAGCAGTTTAACTGTCACCGGGGAGCTGTTTTTT. Its protein is CASSLTVTGELFF.

The CDR3 DNA follows: TGCAGTGCTCCTCACAGGGACGGCTACGAGCAGTACTTC. It codes for CSAPHRDGYEQYF. The V gene is TRBV20-1, the J gene TRBJ2-7, with a weak D call TRBD1 (6 bases). The V and J ends lost 5 bases and 3 bases respectively, with 14 bases between them. The CDR3 sequence is 13 residues long. Germline CDR1 reads DFQATT; CDR2 reads SNEGSKA (reference sequence).

The rearrangement joins TRBV13 to TRBJ2-1, with D possibly TRBD1 on 6 matching bases. The V and J ends lost 0 bases and 4 bases respectively, with 10 bases between them. In germline, CDR1 is PRHDT, CDR2 FYEKMQ (reference sequence). The CDR3 contains 15 residues. CDR3 coding DNA: TGTGCCAGCAGCTTAGGGGACAGCCATTACAATGAGCAGTTCTTC. It yields the protein CASSLGDSHYNEQFF. Filled out from reference TRBV13 and TRBJ2-1, the complete variable domain reads AAGVIQSPRHLIKEKRETATLKCYPIPRHDTVYWYQQGPGQDPQFLISFYEKMQSDKGSIPDRFSAQQFSDYHSELNMSSLELGDSALYFCASSLGDSHYNEQFFGPGTRLTVL.

The rearrangement uses TRBV7-9 and TRBJ1-4; no clear D gene. In germline, CDR1 is SEHNR, CDR2 FQNEAQ (reference sequence). The CDR3 runs 13 residues. The ends were cut back, 3 bases at V and 10 bases at J, with 12 bases in the middle. CDR3 protein: CASSFVLGGKLFF. The CDR3 coding sequence is TGTGCCAGCAGCTTTGTGCTGGGAGGAAAACTGTTTTTT.